This paragraph covers one T cell receptor (beta chain) sequence. V lost 5 bases, J lost 7 bases, and 17 bases lay in between. The CDR3 is made up of 14 amino acids. Sample-barcoded 5' priming and a J-beta primer mix drove a second PCR of roughly 7 to 11 cycles. TCRdb analysed the 5' RACE reads with MiXCR anew, one entry per CDR3 protein. This repertoire shows about 780,000 distinct CDR3 sequences, around a quarter found once; its top ten account for around 3%. This entry belongs to a study of blood T cells in healthy people across ages. These data also featured in a second study, about T cells of mothers and their children.

The sample comprised blood. The gene calls are TRBV12-3 or TRBV12-4 and TRBJ1-2, with D possibly being TRBD1 (6 bases). The source is a boy younger than 18 in good health. This chain's CDR3 is CASSLQGGFGGYTF. In DNA, the CDR3 is TGTGCCAGCAGTCTCCAAGGGGGATTCGGTGGCTACACCTTC.